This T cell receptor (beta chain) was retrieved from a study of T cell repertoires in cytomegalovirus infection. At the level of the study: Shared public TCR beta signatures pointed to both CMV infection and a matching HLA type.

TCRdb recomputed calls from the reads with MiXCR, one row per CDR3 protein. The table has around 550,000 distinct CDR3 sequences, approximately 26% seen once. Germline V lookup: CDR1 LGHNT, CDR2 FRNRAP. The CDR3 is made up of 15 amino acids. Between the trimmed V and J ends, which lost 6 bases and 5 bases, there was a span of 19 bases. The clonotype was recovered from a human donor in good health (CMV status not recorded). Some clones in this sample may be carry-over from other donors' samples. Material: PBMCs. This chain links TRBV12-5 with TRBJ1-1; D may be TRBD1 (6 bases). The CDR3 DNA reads TGTGCTAGTGGGCCACTCACAGGGTTTCGGACTGAAGCTTTCTTT. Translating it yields CASGPLTGFRTEAFF.